The 12 T cell receptor beta chains in this list originate from one sample, sequenced in a study of Graves' ophthalmopathy and Graves' hyperthyroidism. The authors amplified TCR beta CDR3 regions from RNA transcripts. Second-round multiplex PCR followed a first-round RT-PCR using HTBI primers. TCRdb redid the calling of the multiplex PCR reads with MiXCR, one entry per CDR3 protein. This table holds over 650,000 distinct CDR3 sequences, 35% to 45% found once. Sequencing was carried out using peripheral blood. These receptors were obtained from an adult man with Graves' ophthalmopathy.

The genes are TRBV9 and TRBJ1-2, with TRBD1 matching over 9 bases. V gave up 7 bases and J gave up 5 bases; unmatched junction bases: 9. The CDR3 length is 14 residues. CDR1 and CDR2 (germline): SGDLS, YYNGEE. The CDR3 loop is CASSPPGTGYGYTF. In DNA, the CDR3 is TGTGCCAGCTCACCGCCCGGGACAGGGTATGGCTACACCTTC.

This rearrangement joins TRBV20-1 to TRBJ1-2; 11 bases align to TRBD1. CDR1 and CDR2 from the germline V gene are DFQATT and SNEGSKA (reference sequence). V shed 6 bases and J 4 bases; nucleotides not matched to a gene: 10. The CDR3 has 15 residues. The CDR3 here is CSARPGGTGGYGYTF. In nucleotides, the CDR3 is TGCAGTGCCCGCCCCGGTGGGACAGGGGGCTATGGCTACACCTTC.

This clonotype was detected ten times or more. The chain employs TRBV15 and TRBJ1-4; 8 bases agree with TRBD1. Germline values: CDR1 LNHNV, CDR2 YYDKDF (reference sequence). V was pared by 4 bases and J by 1 base, with 2 bases of the junction left unmatched. This CDR3 region has 15 residues. The CDR3 loop reads CATSKGQGTNEKLFF. The DNA for the CDR3 is TGTGCCACCAGCAAAGGACAGGGAACTAATGAAAAACTGTTTTTT.

The chain recombines TRBV5-1 with TRBJ2-5; D may be TRBD1 or TRBD2 (6 bases each). There are 14 residues in the CDR3. V lost 1 base and J 5 bases, leaving 12 bases between the germline ends. Germline V lookup: CDR1 SGHRS, CDR2 YFSETQ. In DNA, the CDR3 is TGCGCCAGCAGCTTGCCGGGGGCGCGTGAGACCCAGTACTTC. This sequence encodes CASSLPGARETQYF. Full variable domain (remainder filled in from reference TRBV5-1 and TRBJ2-5): KAGVTQTPRYLIKTRGQQVTLSCSPISGHRSVSWYQQTPGQGLQFLFEYFSETQRNKGNFPGRFSGRQFSNSRSEMNVSTLELGDSALYLCASSLPGARETQYFGPGTRLLVL.

The rearrangement uses TRBV15 and TRBJ1-2; 10 bases are a match to TRBD1. Germline V gives CDR1 LNHNV, CDR2 YYDKDF (reference sequence). V was clipped by 3 bases and J by 5 bases; unmatched bases: 3. The CDR3 spans 14 residues. CDR3 coding DNA: TGTGCCACCAGCAGTGGGACAGGGGAGTATGGCTACACCTTC. Its translation: CATSSGTGEYGYTF.

This clonotype was found many times. The chain uses TRBV29-1 and TRBJ1-5; D possibly corresponds to TRBD1 (5 bases). Germline assignment: CDR1 SQVTM and CDR2 ANQGSEA. The CDR3 is 14 residues long. Trimming cost V 6 bases and J 6 bases, with 18 bases left between them. The DNA of the CDR3 is TGCAGCGTCGCCTTGGCGGGGAGGGGTCAGCCCCAGCATTTT. Protein product: CSVALAGRGQPQHF.

This clonotype has just a few counts. The CDR3 here is CASRQDEGTGELFF. The CDR3 DNA follows: TGTGCCAGCAGACAGGACGAAGGCACCGGGGAGCTGTTTTTT. The chain has TRBV7-2 and TRBJ2-2, with D perhaps matching TRBD1 (5 bases). This CDR3 contains 14 residues. Germline CDR1 SGHTA, CDR2 FQGNSA. V lost 6 bases, J lost 4 bases, and 12 bases lay in between.

This clonotype was seen repeatedly, ten times or more. This sequence joins TRBV11-3 and TRBJ2-1; D perhaps matches TRBD2 (5 bases). The V end lost 7 bases, the J end lost 4 bases, and 14 bases lay between the germline ends. The CDR3 spans 14 residues. CDR1 is SGHNT and CDR2 is YENEEA in the germline V gene. This CDR3 reads CASNLLGAYNEQFF. CDR3 in DNA: TGTGCCAGCAACCTTTTGGGAGCTTACAATGAGCAGTTCTTC.

The V gene is TRBV29-1, the J gene TRBJ2-1; 8 nucleotides agree with TRBD2. Trimming at V came to 2 bases and at J to 12 bases, leaving 9 bases not matched to a gene. Germline CDR1 reads SQVTM; CDR2 reads ANQGSEA. The CDR3 is made up of 13 amino acids. CDR3 sequence: CSVETGGEDTQFF. For the CDR3, the DNA is TGCAGCGTTGAAACGGGAGGGGAAGATACGCAGTTCTTC.

The V and J genes are TRBV6-6 and TRBJ2-7; a possible D gene is TRBD2 (6 bases). Between the trimmed V and J ends, which lost 5 bases and 2 bases, there was a span of 19 bases. CDR1 MNHNY and CDR2 SVGAGI come from the germline V gene (reference sequence). This CDR3 has 16 residues. The CDR3 DNA reads as TGTGCCAGCAGTCTACGCCGGGGACTGTTCCCCTACGAGCAGTACTTC. As protein: CASSLRRGLFPYEQYF.

The rearrangement links TRBV6-1 to TRBJ2-5, with a weak D call TRBD2 (6 bases). The CDR3 sequence is 17 residues long. CDR1 is MNHNS and CDR2 is SASEGT in the germline V gene. V was shortened by 6 bases and J by 3 bases, with 23 bases between the two germline ends. The CDR3 protein is CASSRSAGISGEETQYF. The CDR3 region has the DNA TGTGCCAGCAGCCGATCGGCCGGGATTAGCGGCGAAGAGACCCAGTACTTC.

This clonotype has just one count. One junction end does not reproduce the germline sequence, and a read error may be involved. J is TRBJ1-2 and V is TRBV10-3, with a weak D call TRBD1 (5 bases). The CDR3 covers 9 residues. Germline CDR1 is ENHRY and CDR2 is SYGVKD. CDR3 DNA sequence: TGTGCCAGCAGTTGGGGCAACACCTTC. Amino acid sequence: CASSWGNTF.